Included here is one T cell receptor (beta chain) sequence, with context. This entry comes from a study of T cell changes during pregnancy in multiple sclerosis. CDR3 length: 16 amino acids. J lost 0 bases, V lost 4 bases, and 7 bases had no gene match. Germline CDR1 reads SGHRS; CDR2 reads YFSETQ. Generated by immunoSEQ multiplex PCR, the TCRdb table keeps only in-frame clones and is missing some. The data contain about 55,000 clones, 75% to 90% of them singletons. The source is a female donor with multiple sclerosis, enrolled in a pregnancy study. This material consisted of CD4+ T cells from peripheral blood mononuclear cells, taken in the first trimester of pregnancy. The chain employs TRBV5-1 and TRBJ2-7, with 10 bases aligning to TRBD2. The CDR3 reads CASSPVSGRSSYEQYF. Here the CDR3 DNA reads TGCGCCAGCAGCCCCGTTAGCGGGAGGAGCTCCTACGAGCAGTACTTC. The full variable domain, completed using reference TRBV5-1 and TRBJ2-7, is KAGVTQTPRYLIKTRGQQVTLSCSPISGHRSVSWYQQTPGQGLQFLFEYFSETQRNKGNFPGRFSGRQFSNSRSEMNVSTLELGDSALYLCASSPVSGRSSYEQYFGPGTRLTVT.